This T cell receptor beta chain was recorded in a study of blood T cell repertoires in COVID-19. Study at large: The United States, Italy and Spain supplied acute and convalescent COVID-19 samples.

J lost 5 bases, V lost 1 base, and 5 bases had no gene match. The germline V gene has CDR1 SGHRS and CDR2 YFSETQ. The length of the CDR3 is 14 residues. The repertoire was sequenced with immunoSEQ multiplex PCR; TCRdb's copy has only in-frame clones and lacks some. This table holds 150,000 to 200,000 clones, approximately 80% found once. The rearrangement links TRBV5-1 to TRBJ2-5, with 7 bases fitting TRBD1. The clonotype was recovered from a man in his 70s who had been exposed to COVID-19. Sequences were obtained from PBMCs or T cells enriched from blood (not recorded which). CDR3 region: CASSLQSRGETQYF. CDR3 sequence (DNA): TGCGCCAGCAGCTTGCAATCCAGGGGGGAGACCCAGTACTTC.